The TCR beta chain described here comes from a study of control samples from healthy donors and cancer patients. Germline CDR1 reads LNHDA; CDR2 reads SQIVND (reference sequence). This CDR3 has 12 residues. Trimming left V 8 bases short and J 2 bases short, with 9 bases between. Clones were sequenced by immunoSEQ multiplex PCR, and TCRdb holds only the in-frame ones, with some missing. The repertoire holds 130,000 or so clones, approximately 90% seen once, with 2.5% in the top ten. The chain uses TRBV19 and TRBJ1-2; D gene unclear. Sequences were obtained from blood. This clonotype was sampled from a man aged 35 to 55 in good health. CDR3 loop: CASQSRNYGYTF. The CDR3 region has the DNA TGTGCCAGTCAGAGCCGAAACTATGGCTACACCTTC. The complete variable domain, with remaining parts taken from reference TRBV19 and TRBJ1-2, reads DGGITQSPKYLFRKEGQNVTLSCEQNLNHDAMYWYRQDPGQGLRLIYYSQIVNDFQKGDIAEGYSVSREKKESFPLTVTSAQKNPTAFYLCASQSRNYGYTFGSGTRLTVV.